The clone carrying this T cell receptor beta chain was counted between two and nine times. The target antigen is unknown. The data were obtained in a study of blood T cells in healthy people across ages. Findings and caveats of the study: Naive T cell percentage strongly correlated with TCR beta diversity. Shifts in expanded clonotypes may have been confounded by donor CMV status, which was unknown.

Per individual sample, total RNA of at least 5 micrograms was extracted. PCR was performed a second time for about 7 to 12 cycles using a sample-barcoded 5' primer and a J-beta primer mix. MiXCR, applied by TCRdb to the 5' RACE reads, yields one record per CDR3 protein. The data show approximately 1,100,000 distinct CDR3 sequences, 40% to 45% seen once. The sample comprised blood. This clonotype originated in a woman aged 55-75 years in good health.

CDR3 amino acids: CASSLSGPPNSPLHF. The DNA for the CDR3 is TGTGCCAGCAGTTTATCTGGTCCCCCTAATTCACCCCTCCACTTT. This chain links TRBV27 with TRBJ1-6; the D is unclear. The germline V gene encodes CDR1 MNHEY and CDR2 SMNVEV (reference sequence). The CDR3 runs to 15 residues. Trimming left V 0 bases short and J 6 bases short, with 9 bases between.